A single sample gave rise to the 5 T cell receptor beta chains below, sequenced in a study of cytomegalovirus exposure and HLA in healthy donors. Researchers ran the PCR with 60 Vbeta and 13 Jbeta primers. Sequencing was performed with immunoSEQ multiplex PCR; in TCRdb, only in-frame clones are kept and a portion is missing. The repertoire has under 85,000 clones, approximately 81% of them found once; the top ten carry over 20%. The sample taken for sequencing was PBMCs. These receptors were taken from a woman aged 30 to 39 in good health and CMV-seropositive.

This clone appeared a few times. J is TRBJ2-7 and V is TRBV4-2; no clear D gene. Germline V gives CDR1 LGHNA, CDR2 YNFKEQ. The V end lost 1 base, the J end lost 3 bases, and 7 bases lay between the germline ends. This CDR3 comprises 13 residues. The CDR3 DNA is TGTGCCAGCAGCCAAGCCCCGGGCTACGAGCAGTACTTC. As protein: CASSQAPGYEQYF.

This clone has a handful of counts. For the CDR3, the DNA is TGTGCCAGCAGTGAACCCGGGACAGTCAACACCGGGGAGCTGTTTTTT. This sequence encodes CASSEPGTVNTGELFF. V and J are TRBV2 and TRBJ2-2; 7 positions match TRBD1. CDR1 is SNHLY, CDR2 FYNNEI, per germline. With V trimmed by 2 bases and J by 2 bases, 5 bases remained unmatched. This CDR3 region has 16 residues.

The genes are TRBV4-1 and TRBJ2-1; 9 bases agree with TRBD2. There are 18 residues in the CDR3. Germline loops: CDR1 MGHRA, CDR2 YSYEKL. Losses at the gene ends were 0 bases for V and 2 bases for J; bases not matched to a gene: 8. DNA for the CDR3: TGCGCCAGCAGCCAAGATCGGGAAGCGGGGGGAACCTACAATGAGCAGTTCTTC. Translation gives CASSQDREAGGTYNEQFF.

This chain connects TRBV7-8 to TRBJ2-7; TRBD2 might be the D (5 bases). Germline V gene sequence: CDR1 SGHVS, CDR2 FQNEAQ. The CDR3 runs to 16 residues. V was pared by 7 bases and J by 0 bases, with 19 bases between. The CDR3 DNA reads TGTGCCAGCACCCCGTACGATGGAGGCCACTCCTACGAGCAGTACTTC. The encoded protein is CASTPYDGGHSYEQYF.

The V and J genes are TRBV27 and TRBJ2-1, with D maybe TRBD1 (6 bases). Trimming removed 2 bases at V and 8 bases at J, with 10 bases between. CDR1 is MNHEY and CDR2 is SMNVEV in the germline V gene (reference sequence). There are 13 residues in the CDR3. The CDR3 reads CASSLLGGHEQFF. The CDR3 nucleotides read TGTGCCAGCAGTTTACTTGGGGGCCATGAGCAGTTCTTC.